This T cell receptor (beta chain) originates from a study of cytomegalovirus exposure and HLA in healthy donors. Healthy people donating bone marrow made up the donors. This clone was observed a few times. Its antigen remains unknown. The PCR contained 60 Vbeta and 13 Jbeta primers. Only in-frame clones appear in the TCRdb table, and some are missing; sequencing was by immunoSEQ multiplex PCR. The table has roughly 100,000 clones, roughly 79% seen once. This CDR3 is built from 15 residues. Germline V gene sequence: CDR1 SGDLS, CDR2 YYNGEE. V was clipped by 4 bases and J by 8 bases, with 19 bases between them. Study outcomes and limitations: Researchers catalogued about 160 TCR beta chains as cytomegalovirus-associated. Differences between HLA loci emerged in a later analysis of TCR association rates, with DRB1 most and HLA-C fewest. TCR beta V- and J-gene trimming, according to a later analysis, was linked to a missense DCLRE1C variant.

This TCR was recovered from a male donor in good health and CMV-seronegative. J is TRBJ2-1 and V is TRBV9, with a weak D call TRBD2 (6 bases). Specimen: PBMCs. DNA of the CDR3: TGTGCCAGCAGCCCAACGGGGCTAGCGTACTATGAGCAGTTCTTC. Its protein is CASSPTGLAYYEQFF.